The clone carrying this TCR beta chain was seen more than once but under ten times. Its target is unknown. This sample is drawn from a study of cytomegalovirus exposure and HLA in healthy donors. The study, taken as a whole, reports: Under in vitro conditions, a few CMV-associated chains were confirmed as specific for CMV antigens. TCR beta V- and J-gene trimming was later associated with a missense DCLRE1C variant. One later analysis reportedly identified an Asian-associated ancestry cluster that showed fewer N-insertions than the approximately 700-donor mean. In a later analysis, CMV-associated beta chains were mostly HLA-associated, it appeared.

Both 60 Vbeta primers and 13 Jbeta primers went into the PCR. TCRdb keeps only in-frame clones here, not all; method: immunoSEQ multiplex PCR. The table has more than 140,000 clones, less than 65% seen once. The ends were cut back, 5 bases at V and 1 base at J, with 12 bases in the middle. Per germline, CDR1 SGHNT and CDR2 YYREEE (reference sequence). This CDR3 contains 14 residues. Material: PBMCs. The V call is TRBV5-4, the J call TRBJ2-5, with D hard to call. This clonotype was sampled from a woman aged 30 to 39 in good health and CMV-seropositive. CDR3 nucleotides: TGTGCCAGCAGTTCGAGTTCGGTCCAAGAGACCCAGTACTTC. This encodes CASSSSSVQETQYF.